The clone carrying this T cell receptor beta chain was observed many times. Its antigen is as yet unknown. This specimen belongs to a study of human T cells and chemical hapten exposure. Looking at the study overall: The study lasted approximately 25 weeks, and patients were dosed weekly with diphenylcyclopropenone on the scalp throughout. The study, taken as a whole, reports: Those TCRs sitting above 1 in 1000 frequency stayed the same with DPC sensitization.

This CDR3 is built from 15 residues. Germline CDR1 reads LNHDA; CDR2 reads SQIVND (reference sequence). V lost 5 bases and J 4 bases, leaving 15 bases between the germline ends. Time point in this sample: pre-sensitization, week 0. Sample treatment: therapeutic diphenylcyclopropenone sensitization with weekly scalp DPC. Patch tests were applied only after blood draws. Total RNA came from unfractionated whole blood. TCRdb reprocessed the RACE reads via MiXCR and lists one record per CDR3 protein. This table has about 120,000 distinct CDR3 sequences, approximately 15% appearing once. Here the sequenced sample was whole blood, taken in connection with sensitization to the hapten diphenylcyclopropenone (DPC). J is TRBJ2-1 and V is TRBV19; the D gene is possibly TRBD2 (6 bases). This receptor was identified in a woman aged 18 to 35 with alopecia areata. Some clones in this sample may be carry-over from other donors' samples. The CDR3 nucleotides read TGTGCCAGTAGTTTGGGACTTATCCTATACAATGAGCAGTTCTTC. Protein: CASSLGLILYNEQFF.